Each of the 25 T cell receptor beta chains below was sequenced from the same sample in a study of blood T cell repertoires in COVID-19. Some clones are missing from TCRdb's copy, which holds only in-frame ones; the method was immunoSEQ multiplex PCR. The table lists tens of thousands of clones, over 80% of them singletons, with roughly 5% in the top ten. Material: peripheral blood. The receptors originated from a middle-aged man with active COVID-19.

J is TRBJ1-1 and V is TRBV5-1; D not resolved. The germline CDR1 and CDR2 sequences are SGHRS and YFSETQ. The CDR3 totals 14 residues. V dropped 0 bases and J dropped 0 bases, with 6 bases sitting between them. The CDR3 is CASSLVAVNTEAFF. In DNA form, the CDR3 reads TGCGCCAGCAGCTTGGTAGCTGTGAACACTGAAGCTTTCTTT.

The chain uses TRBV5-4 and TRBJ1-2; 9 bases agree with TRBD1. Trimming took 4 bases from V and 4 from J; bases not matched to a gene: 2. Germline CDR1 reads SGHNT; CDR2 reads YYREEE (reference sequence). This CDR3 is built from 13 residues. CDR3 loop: CASSADRGYGYTF. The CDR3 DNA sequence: TGTGCCAGCAGCGCGGACAGGGGCTATGGCTACACCTTC. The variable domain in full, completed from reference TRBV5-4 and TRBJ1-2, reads ETGVTQSPTHLIKTRGQQVTLRCSSQSGHNTVSWYQQALGQGPQFIFQYYREEENGRGNFPPRFSGLQFPNYSSELNVNALELDDSALYLCASSADRGYGYTFGSGTRLTVV.

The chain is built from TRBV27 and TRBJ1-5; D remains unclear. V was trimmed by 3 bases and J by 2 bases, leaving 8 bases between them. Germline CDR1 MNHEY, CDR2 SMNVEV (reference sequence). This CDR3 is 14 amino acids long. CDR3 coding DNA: TGTGCCAGCAGTTTGAGGTTAGGCAATCAGCCCCAGCATTTT. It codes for CASSLRLGNQPQHF.

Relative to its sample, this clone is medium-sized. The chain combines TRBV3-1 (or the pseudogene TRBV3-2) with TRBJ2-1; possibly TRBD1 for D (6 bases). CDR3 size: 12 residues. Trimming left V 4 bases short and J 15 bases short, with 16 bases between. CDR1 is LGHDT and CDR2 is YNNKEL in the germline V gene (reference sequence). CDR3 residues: CASSPTGIFMFF. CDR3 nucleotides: TGTGCCAGCAGCCCCACAGGGATTTTTATGTTCTTC.

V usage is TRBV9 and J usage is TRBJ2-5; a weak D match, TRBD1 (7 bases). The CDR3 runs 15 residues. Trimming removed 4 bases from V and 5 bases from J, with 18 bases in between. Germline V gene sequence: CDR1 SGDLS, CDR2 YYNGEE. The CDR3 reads CASSPTTGTRETQYF. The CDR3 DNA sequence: TGTGCCAGCAGCCCTACGACAGGGACTCGGGAGACCCAGTACTTC. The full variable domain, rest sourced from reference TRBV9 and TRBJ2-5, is DSGVTQTPKHLITATGQRVTLRCSPRSGDLSVYWYQQSLDQGLQFLIQYYNGEERAKGNILERFSAQQFPDLHSELNLSSLELGDSALYFCASSPTTGTRETQYFGPGTRLLVL.

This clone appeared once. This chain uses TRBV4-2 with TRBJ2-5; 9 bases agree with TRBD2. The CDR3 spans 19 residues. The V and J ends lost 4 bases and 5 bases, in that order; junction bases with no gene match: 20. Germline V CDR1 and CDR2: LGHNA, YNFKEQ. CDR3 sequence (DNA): TGTGCCAGCAGCCTACAAGCGCGGGGGGGTCTCCACAAGGAGGAGACCCAGTACTTC. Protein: CASSLQARGGLHKEETQYF.

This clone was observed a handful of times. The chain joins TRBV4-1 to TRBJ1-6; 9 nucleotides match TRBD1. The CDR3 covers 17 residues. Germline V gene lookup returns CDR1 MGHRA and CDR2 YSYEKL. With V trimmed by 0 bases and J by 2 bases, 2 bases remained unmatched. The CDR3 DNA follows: TGCGCCAGCAGCCAAGAGACAGGGGGGCCCTATAATTCACCCCTCCACTTT. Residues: CASSQETGGPYNSPLHF.

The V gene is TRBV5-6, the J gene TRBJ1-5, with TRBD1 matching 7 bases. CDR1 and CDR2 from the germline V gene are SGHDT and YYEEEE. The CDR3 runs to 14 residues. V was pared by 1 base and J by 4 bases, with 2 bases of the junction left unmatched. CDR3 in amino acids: CASSLKGANQPQHF. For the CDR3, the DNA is TGTGCCAGCAGCTTGAAGGGGGCTAATCAGCCCCAGCATTTT. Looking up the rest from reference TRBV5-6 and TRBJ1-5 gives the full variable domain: DAGVTQSPTHLIKTRGQQVTLRCSPKSGHDTVSWYQQALGQGPQFIFQYYEEEERQRGNFPDRFSGHQFPNYSSELNVNALLLGDSALYLCASSLKGANQPQHFGDGTRLSIL.

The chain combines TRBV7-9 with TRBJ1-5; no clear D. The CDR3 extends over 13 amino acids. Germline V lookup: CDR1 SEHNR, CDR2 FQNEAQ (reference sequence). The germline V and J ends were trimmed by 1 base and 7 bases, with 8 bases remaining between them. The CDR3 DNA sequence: TGTGCCAGCAGCTTAGGAAACACCCAGCCCCAGCATTTT. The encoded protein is CASSLGNTQPQHF.

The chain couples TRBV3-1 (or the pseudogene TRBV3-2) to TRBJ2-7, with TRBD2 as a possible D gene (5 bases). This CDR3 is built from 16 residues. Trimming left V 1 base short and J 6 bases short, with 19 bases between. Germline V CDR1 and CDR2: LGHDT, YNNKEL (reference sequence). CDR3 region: CASSQASRRAVFEQYF. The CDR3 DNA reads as TGTGCCAGCAGCCAAGCCTCTCGGCGGGCCGTTTTCGAGCAGTACTTC.

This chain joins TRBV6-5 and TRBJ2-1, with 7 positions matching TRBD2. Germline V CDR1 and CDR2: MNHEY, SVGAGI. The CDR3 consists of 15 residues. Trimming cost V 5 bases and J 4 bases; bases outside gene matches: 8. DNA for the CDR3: TGTGCCAGCAGTCTCTCGGGACTAAATTACAATGAGCAGTTCTTC. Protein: CASSLSGLNYNEQFF.

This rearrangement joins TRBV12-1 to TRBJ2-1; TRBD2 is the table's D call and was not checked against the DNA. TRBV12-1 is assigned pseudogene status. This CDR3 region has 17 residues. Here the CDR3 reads CASSFPRSGEIYNEQFF. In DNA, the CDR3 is TGTGCCAGCAGCTTCCCTCGTAGCGGGGAGATCTACAATGAGCAGTTCTTC.

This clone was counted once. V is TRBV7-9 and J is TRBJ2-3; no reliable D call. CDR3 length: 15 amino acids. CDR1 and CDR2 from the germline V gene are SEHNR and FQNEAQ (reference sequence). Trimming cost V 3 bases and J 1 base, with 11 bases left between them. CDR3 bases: TGTGCCAGCAGCTTCCGAGACGGAGGCACAGATACGCAGTATTTT. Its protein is CASSFRDGGTDTQYF. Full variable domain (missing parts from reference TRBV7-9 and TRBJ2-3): DTGVSQNPRHKITKRGQNVTFRCDPISEHNRLYWYRQTLGQGPEFLTYFQNEAQLEKSRLLSDRFSAERPKGSFSTLEIQRTEQGDSAMYLCASSFRDGGTDTQYFGPGTRLTVL.

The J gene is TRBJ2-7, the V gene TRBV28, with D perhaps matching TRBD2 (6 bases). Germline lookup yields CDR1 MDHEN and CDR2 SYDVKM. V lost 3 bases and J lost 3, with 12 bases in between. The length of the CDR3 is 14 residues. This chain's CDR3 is CASSFEGRRYEQYF. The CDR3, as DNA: TGTGCCAGCAGTTTTGAGGGGAGGCGCTACGAGCAGTACTTC.

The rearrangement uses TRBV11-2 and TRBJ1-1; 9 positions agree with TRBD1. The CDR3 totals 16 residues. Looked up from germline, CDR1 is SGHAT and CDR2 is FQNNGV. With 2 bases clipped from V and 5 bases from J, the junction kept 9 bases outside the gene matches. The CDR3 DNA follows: TGTGCCAGCAGCTTAATGCCTGGACAGGGGCATACTGAAGCTTTCTTT. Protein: CASSLMPGQGHTEAFF.

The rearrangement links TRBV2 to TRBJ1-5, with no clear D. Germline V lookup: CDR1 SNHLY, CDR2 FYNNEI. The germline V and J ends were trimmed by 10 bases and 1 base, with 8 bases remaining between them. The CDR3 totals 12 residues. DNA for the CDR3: TGTGCCACCCGTTCCAGCAATCAGCCCCAGCATTTT. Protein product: CATRSSNQPQHF.

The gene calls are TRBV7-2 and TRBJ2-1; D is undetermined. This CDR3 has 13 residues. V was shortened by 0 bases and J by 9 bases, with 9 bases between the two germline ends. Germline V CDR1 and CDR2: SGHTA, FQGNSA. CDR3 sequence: CASSLALSREQFF. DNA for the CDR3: TGTGCCAGCAGCTTAGCCCTGTCGCGTGAGCAGTTCTTC.

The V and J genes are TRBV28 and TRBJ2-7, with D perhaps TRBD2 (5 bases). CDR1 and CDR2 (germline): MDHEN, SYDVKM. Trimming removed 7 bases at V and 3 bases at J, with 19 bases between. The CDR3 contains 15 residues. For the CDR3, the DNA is TGTGCCAGCACCCCCCAGGCGAGACTATTCTACGAGCAGTACTTC. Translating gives CASTPQARLFYEQYF.

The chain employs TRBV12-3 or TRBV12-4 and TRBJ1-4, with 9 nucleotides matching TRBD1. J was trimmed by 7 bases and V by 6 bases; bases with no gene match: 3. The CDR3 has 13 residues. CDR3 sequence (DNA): TGTGCCAGCAGGGGGACAGGGCGTGAAAAACTGTTTTTT. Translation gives CASRGTGREKLFF.

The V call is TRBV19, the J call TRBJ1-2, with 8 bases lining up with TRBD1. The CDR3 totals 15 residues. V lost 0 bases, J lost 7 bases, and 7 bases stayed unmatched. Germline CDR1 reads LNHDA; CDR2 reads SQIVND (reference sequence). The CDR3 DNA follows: TGTGCCAGTAGTATAGACCGGACAGGGTGGGGTGGCTACACCTTC. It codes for CASSIDRTGWGGYTF.

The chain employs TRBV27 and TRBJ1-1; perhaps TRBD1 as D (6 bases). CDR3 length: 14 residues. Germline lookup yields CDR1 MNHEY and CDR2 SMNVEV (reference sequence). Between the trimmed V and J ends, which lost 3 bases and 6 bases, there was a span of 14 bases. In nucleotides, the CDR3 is TGTGCCAGCAGTTTGGGCCACAGGGTAGCTGAAGCTTTCTTT. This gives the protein CASSLGHRVAEAFF.

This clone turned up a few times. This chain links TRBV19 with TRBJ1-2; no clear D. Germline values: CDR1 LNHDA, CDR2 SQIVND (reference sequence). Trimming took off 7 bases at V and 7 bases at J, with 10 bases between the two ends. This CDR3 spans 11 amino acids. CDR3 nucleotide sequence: TGTGCCAGTACTTCTTTCGGTGGCTACACCTTC. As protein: CASTSFGGYTF.

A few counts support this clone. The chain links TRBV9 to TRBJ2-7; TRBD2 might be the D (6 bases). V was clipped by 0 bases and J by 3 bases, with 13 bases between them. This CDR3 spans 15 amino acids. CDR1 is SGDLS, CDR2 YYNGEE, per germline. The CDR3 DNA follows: TGTGCCAGCAGCGTAGGGAGGGCCTCTGACTACGAGCAGTACTTC. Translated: CASSVGRASDYEQYF.

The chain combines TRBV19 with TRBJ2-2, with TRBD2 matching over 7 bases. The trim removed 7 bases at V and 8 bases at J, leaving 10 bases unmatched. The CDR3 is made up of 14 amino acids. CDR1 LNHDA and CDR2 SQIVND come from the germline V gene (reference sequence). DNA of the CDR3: TGTGCCAGTAATCCCGGGGGGACCGTAGGGGAGCTGTTTTTT. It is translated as CASNPGGTVGELFF.

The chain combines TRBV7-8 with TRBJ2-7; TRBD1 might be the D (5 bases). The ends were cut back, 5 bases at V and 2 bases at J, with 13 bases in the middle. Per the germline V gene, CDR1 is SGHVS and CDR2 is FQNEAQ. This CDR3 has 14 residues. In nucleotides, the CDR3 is TGTGCCAGCAGCCTATTTGACAGCACCTACGAGCAGTACTTC. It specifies CASSLFDSTYEQYF.